Sequencing of this TCR gamma chain was carried out in a study of Vγ9Vδ2 T cells in congenital toxoplasmosis (dated by TCRdb to about 2021). With regard to the full study: The diagnosis of congenital toxoplasmosis relied on IgG, IgM and IgA serology, Western blot and an in-house interferon-gamma release assay. Infant repertoires were sequenced at 2 months after birth and at 1 year of age. The study compared gamma and delta chain CDR3 repertoires of sorted blood gammadelta T cells between congenitally T. gondii-infected and uninfected infants. TCR sequencing covered about 5 infected and 10 uninfected infants at 2 months, plus 3 infected and 4 uninfected infants at 1 year. The paper as a whole reports these results and caveats: At 2 months, infected infants appeared to have fewer N additions in TRGV9 and TRDV2 CDR3s than uninfected infants, particularly in TRDV2-TRDJ1 sequences. In 2-month-old infants, germline-encoded fetal-type TRDV2 CDR3 sequences seemed to be more common in infected than in uninfected infants, which suggests a footprint of in utero expansion. Repertoire differences between infected and uninfected infants were less clearly seen at 1 year of age than at 2 months. Two months was the earliest age with enough suitable sample material for TCR repertoire analysis, so newborn repertoires were not sequenced. High prevalence of a public TRGV9 clonotype was observed in both infected and uninfected infants.

Using SuperScript II, cDNA was generated through template-switch reverse transcription, with TRGC- and TRDC-specific primers combined in a single tube. The TRGC primer was designed to bind both the TRGC1 and TRGC2 constant genes. TRG and TRD amplification used the KAPA Real-Time Library Amplification Kit, with AMPure XP bead purification between steps. Illumina sequencing adapters were added by index PCR using the Nextera XT Index Kit. An Illumina MiSeq running the V2 300 kit was used to sequence the TRG and TRD amplicons, producing 150 bp paired-end reads. On the authors' methods: Before any further analysis, FastQC version 0.11.8 was used to check read quality. With MiXCR version 3.0.3, reads were aligned to GenBank TRG or TRD reference genes and CDR3 sequences were built. Default MiXCR settings were kept, except that 3 rather than 5 consecutive nucleotides were used to assemble TRDD gene segments. VDJtools version 1.2.1 calculated N additions, CDR3 length, J segment length and clonotype sharing between samples. CDR3 sequences that were out of frame or contained stop codons were removed from the analysis. Infant repertoires were compared for overlap with previously published fetal, cord blood and adult blood Vgamma9Vdelta2 repertoires. Identical DNA sequences were merged into single rows after TCRdb reprocessed the public reads with CATT. V and J calls and clone size were set by TCRdb, not the authors. Within this sample are a few hundred gamma-chain clones, with under 20% of them counted one time only. The biggest ten clones account for around 24% of the sample.

Per the germline V gene, VINAFY is the CDR1 and YDVSNSKD is the CDR2. From its cysteine to its phenylalanine, the CDR3 spans 18 amino acids. Of all the DNA, just the CDR3 is kept, 54 bases in frame from base 1. V loses 0 bases at its end and J loses 5 bases; junction bases beyond the gene matches: 15. The same treatment, consisting of spiramycin and/or pyrimethamine plus sulfadiazine plus folinic acid, was given to mothers of infected and uninfected infants alike. Every infant, whether infected or uninfected, was delivered at term, after more than 37 weeks of gestation. About 1 mL of blood was processed into PBMCs by Lymphoprep gradient centrifugation, after which the PBMCs were cryopreserved in liquid nitrogen and shipped to Belgium. After thawing, PBMCs were labeled with Zombie NIR viability dye and stained with CD3, TCR gammadelta, Vgamma9 and Vdelta2 antibodies. Sorting of CD3+ TCRgammadelta+ T cells was performed on a FACSAria III, with a mean purity of roughly 98%. For each sample, RNA was extracted from approximately 10,000 sorted gammadelta T cells with the RNeasy Micro Kit. Each infant was born to a mother who had been enrolled with a primary T. gondii infection during pregnancy. Peripheral blood was collected from the infants at an outpatient microbiology and virology center in Pavia, Italy.

By how much of the sample it makes up, this clone is large (0.1 to 1%). Its target antigen remains unknown. No much larger clonotype is one base removed from it; base qualities were not supplied. This sequence originates from a child under 10 years old born to a mother with Toxoplasma gondii infection during pregnancy, either congenitally infected or uninfected (not recorded which). The receptor chain draws on TRGV5 and TRGJP2. The sample taken for sequencing was gamma-delta T cells from blood. The DNA sequence is given as TGTGCCACCTGGGACAGGCCTGGGGCCCCTGGGAGTGATTGGATCAAGACGTTT. Translated, it gives CATWDRPGAPGSDWIKTF.